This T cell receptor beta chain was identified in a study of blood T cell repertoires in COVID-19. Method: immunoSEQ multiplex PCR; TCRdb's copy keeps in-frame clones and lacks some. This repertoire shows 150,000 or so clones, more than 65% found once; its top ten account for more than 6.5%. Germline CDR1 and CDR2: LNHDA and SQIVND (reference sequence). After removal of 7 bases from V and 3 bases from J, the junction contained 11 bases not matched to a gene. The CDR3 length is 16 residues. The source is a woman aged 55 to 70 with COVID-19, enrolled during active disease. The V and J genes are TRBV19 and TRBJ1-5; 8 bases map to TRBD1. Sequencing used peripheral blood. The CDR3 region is CASIQPGTGHNQPQHF. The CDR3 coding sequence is TGTGCCAGTATCCAACCCGGGACAGGACACAATCAGCCCCAGCATTTT.